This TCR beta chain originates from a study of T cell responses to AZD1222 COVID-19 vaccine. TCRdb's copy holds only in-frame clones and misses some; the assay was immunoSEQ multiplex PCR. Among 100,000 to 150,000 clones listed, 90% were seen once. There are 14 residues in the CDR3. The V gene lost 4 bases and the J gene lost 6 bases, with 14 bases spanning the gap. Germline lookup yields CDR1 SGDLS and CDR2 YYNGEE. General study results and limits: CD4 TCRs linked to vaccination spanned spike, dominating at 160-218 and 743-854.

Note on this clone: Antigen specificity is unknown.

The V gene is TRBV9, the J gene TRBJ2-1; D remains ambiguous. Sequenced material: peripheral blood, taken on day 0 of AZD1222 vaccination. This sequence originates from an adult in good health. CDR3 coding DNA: TGTGCCAGCAGCCCCGAGGCGGTGGGCAATGAGCAGTTCTTC. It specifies CASSPEAVGNEQFF.